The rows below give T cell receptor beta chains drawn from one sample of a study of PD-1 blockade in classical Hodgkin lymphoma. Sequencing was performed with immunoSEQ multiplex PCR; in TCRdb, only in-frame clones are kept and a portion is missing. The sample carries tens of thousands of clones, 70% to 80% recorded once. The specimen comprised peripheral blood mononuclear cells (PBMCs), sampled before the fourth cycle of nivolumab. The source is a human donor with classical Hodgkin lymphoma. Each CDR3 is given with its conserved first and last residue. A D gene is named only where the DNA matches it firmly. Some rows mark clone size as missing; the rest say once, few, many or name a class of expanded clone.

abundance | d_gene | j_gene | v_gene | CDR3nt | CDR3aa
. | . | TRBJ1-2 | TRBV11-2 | TGTGCCAGCAGCTCGGCGTCTATCTATGGCTACACCTTC | CASSSASIYGYTF
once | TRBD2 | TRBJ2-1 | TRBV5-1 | TGCGCCAGCAGCTTGGGAAGGACTAGCGGGAGTTATGAGCAGTTCTTC | CASSLGRTSGSYEQFF
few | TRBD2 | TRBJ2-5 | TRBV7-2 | TGTGCCAGCAGCTTAGTCCCTAGCGGGGCCCGAGAGACCCAGTACTTC | CASSLVPSGARETQYF
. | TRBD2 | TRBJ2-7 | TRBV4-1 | TGCGCCAGCAGCCAGGCCCTCGGCGGGAGGGCCCTCTACGAGCAGTACTTC | CASSQALGGRALYEQYF
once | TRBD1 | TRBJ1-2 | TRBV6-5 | TGTGCCAGCAGGAAACCCCTAATCGGACAGGCCACCTTC | CASRKPLIGQATF
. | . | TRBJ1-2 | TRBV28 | TGTGCCAGCAGTTTTCGGTTCCAGGGGAACTATGGCTACACCTTC | CASSFRFQGNYGYTF
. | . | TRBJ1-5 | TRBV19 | TGTGCCAGTAACTCCGGAGGGGGGGCAGGGCATTTT | CASNSGGGAGHF
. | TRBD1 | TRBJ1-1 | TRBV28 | TGTGCCAGCAGTTTGACAGGGGGCGCGAATGAAGCTTTCTTT | CASSLTGGANEAFF
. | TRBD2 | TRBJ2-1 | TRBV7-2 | TGTGCCAGCAGCTCTAGACTAGCGGGGGGGCCGGGGAATGAGCAGTTCTTC | CASSSRLAGGPGNEQFF
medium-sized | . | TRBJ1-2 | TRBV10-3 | TGTGCCATCAGTGAAGTCGGGTCGGACGGCTACACCTTC | CAISEVGSDGYTF
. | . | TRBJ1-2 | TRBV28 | TGTGCCAGTAGTGTCCGGACAGCCCTATATGGCTACACCTTC | CASSVRTALYGYTF
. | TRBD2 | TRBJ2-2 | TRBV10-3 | TGTGCCAAGGGGAGGGCCGGGGAGCTGTTTTTT | CAKGRAGELFF
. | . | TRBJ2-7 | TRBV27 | TGTGCCAGCAGCCGCACCGGGGGATTGAGCGAGCAGTACTTC | CASSRTGGLSEQYF
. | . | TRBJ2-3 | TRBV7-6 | TGTGCCAGCAGCTTAGCGCTGAGCACAGATACGCAGTATTTT | CASSLALSTDTQYF
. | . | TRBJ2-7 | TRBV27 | TGTGCCAGCAGTTTATCGAGAACCCACGAGCAGTACTTC | CASSLSRTHEQYF
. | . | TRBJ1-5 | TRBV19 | TGTGCCAACCCCAGGGTCAAGCCCCAGCATTTT | CANPRVKPQHF
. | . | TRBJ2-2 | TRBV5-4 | TGTGCCAGCAGCTTGGATCGGGGAGGGGAGCTGTTTTTT | CASSLDRGGELFF
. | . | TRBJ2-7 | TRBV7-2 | TGTGCCAGCAGCTTAGCCTTCGGCTACTCCTACGAGCAGTACTTC | CASSLAFGYSYEQYF
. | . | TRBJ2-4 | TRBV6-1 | TGTGCCATCCCATCACTGTACTTC | CAIPSLYF
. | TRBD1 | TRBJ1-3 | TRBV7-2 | TGTGCCAGCAGCATTACAGGGGGCAGGGGAAACACCATATATTTT | CASSITGGRGNTIYF
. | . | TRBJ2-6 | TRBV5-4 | TGTGCCAGCAGCTCTGGGGGCATCTCTGGGGCCAACGTCCTGACTTTC | CASSSGGISGANVLTF
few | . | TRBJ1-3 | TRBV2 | TGTGCCAGCAGTACGACCTGGAAGGAGAACACCATATATTTT | CASSTTWKENTIYF
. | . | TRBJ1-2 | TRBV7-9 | TGTGCCAGCAGCGCCGCAGGGGTGTATGGCTACACCTTC | CASSAAGVYGYTF
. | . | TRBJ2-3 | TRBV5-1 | TGCGCCAGCAGCTTGAATCCGGGACTCACAGATACGCAGTATTTT | CASSLNPGLTDTQYF
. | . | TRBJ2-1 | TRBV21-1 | TGTGCCAGCAGCAACTTGACTAGGCGACCATACAATGAGCAGTTCTTC | CASSNLTRRPYNEQFF
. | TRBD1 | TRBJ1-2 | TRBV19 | TGTGCCAGTAGTTTAGGGACAGCTAACTATGGCTACACCTTC | CASSLGTANYGYTF
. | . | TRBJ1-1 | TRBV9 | TGTGCCAGCAGCGTAGGGGGAGCAATGAACACTGAAGCTTTCTTT | CASSVGGAMNTEAFF
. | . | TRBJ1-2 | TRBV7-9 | TGTGCCAGCAGCTTAGATTATGGCTACACCTTC | CASSLDYGYTF